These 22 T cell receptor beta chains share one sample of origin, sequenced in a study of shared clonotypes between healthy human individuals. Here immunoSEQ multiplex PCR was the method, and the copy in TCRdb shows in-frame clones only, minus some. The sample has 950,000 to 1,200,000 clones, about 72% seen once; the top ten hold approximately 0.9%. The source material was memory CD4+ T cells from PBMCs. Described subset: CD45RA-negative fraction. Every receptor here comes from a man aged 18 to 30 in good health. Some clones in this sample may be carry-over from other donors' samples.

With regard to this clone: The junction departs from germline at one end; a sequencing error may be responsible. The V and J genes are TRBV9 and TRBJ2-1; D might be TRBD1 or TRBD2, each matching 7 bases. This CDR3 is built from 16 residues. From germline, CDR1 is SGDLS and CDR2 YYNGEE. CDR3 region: CASSAPSGTDYNEQLF. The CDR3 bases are TGTGCCAGCAGCGCCCCCAGCGGGACAGACTACAATGAGCAGCTCTTC.

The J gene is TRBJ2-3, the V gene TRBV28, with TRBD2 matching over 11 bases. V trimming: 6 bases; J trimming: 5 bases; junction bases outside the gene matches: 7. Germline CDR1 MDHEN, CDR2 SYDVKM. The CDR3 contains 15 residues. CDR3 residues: CASRLAGGPGDTQYF. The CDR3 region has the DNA TGTGCCAGCAGATTAGCGGGAGGGCCTGGAGATACGCAGTATTTT.

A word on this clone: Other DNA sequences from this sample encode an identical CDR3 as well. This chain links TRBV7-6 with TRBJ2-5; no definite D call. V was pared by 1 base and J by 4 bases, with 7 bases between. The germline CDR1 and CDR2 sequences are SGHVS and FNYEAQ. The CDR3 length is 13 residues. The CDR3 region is CASSLGRGETQYF. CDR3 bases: TGTGCCAGCAGCTTAGGGAGAGGAGAGACCCAGTACTTC.

The CDR3: CASSYLGTLQTTQYF. The CDR3 DNA follows: TGTGCCAGCAGTTACTTAGGCACCCTCCAGACGACCCAGTACTTC. The rearrangement links TRBV6-5 to TRBJ2-5; D uncertain. The V and J ends lost 1 base and 7 bases respectively, with 16 bases between them. The germline V gene has CDR1 MNHEY and CDR2 SVGAGI. CDR3 size: 15 residues.

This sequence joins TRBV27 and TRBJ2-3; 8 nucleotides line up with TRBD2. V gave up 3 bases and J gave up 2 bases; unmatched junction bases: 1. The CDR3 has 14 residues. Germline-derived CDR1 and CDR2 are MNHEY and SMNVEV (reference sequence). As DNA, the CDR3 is TGTGCCAGCAGTTTTAGCGGGATCACAGATACGCAGTATTTT. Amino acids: CASSFSGITDTQYF.

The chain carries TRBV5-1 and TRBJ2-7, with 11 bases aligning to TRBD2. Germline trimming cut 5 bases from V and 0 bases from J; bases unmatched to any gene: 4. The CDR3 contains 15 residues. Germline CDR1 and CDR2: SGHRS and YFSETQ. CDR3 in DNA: TGCGCCAGCAGTGTTGGGACTAGCGGCTCCTACGAGCAGTACTTC. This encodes CASSVGTSGSYEQYF.

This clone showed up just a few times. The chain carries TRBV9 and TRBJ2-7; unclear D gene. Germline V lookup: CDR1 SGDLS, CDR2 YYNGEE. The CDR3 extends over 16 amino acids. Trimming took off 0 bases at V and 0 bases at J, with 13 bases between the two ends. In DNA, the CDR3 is TGTGCCAGCAGCGTAGATCCTGGCAGAAGCTCCTACGAGCAGTACTTC. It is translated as CASSVDPGRSSYEQYF.

The CDR3 protein is CAISEAGQDYEQYF. CDR3 sequence (DNA): TGTGCCATCAGTGAGGCGGGACAGGACTACGAGCAGTACTTC. This chain connects TRBV10-3 to TRBJ2-7; 8 positions match TRBD1. Germline V gives CDR1 ENHRY, CDR2 SYGVKD. The CDR3 is 14 amino acids. Unmatched junction bases numbered 3, after V lost 2 bases and J lost 3 bases.

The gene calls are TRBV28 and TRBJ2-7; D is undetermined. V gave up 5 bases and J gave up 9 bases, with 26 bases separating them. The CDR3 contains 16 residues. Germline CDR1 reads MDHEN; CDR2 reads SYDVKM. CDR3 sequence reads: CASSPPAALHALGQYF. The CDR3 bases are TGTGCCAGCAGTCCCCCCGCAGCCCTACACGCCTTGGGGCAGTACTTC.

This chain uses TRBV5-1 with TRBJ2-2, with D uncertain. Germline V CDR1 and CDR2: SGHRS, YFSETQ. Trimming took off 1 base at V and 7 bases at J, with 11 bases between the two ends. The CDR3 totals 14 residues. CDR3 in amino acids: CASSLRPGHGELFF. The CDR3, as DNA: TGCGCCAGCAGCTTGAGGCCCGGGCACGGGGAGCTGTTTTTT. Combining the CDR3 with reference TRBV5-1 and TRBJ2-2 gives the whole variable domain KAGVTQTPRYLIKTRGQQVTLSCSPISGHRSVSWYQQTPGQGLQFLFEYFSETQRNKGNFPGRFSGRQFSNSRSEMNVSTLELGDSALYLCASSLRPGHGELFFGEGSRLTVL.

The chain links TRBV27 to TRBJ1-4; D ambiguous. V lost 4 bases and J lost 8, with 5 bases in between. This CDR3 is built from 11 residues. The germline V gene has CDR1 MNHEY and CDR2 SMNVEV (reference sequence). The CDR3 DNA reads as TGTGCCAGCAGTTCGGGGGAAAAACTGTTTTTT. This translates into CASSSGEKLFF.

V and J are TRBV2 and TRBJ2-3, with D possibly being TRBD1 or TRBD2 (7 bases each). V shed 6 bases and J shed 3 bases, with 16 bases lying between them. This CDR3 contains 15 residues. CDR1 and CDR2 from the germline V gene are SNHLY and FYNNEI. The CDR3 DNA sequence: TGTGCCAGCAGATCAGGGGGAGGGCCAACAGATACGCAGTATTTT. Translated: CASRSGGGPTDTQYF.

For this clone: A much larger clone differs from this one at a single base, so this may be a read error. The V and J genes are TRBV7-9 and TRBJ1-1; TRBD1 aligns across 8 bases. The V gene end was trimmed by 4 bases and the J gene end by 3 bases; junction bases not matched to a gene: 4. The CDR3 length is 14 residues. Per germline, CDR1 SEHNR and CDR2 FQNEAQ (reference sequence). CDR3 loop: CASSSYRGDTEAFF. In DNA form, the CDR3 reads TGTGCCAGCAGCTCCTACAGGGGGGACACTGAAGCTTTCTTT. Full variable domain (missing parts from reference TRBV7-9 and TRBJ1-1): DTGVSQNPRHKITKRGQNVTFRCDPISEHNRLYWYRQTLGQGPEFLTYFQNEAQLEKSRLLSDRFSAERPKGSFSTLEIQRTEQGDSAMYLCASSSYRGDTEAFFGQGTRLTVV.

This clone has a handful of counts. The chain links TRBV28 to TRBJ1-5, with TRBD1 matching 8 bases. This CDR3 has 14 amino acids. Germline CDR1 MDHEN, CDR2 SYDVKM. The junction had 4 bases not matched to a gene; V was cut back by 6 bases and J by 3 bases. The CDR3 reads CASSRGHPNQPQHF. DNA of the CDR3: TGTGCCAGCAGCAGGGGGCATCCCAATCAGCCCCAGCATTTT.

CDR3 residues: CASSLFRTGIYTF. CDR3 DNA sequence: TGTGCCAGCAGCTTATTCAGGACAGGGATCTACACCTTC. The rearrangement links TRBV5-8 to TRBJ1-2, with 8 positions matching TRBD1. The germline V gene encodes CDR1 SGHTS and CDR2 YDEGEE. The CDR3 is made up of 13 amino acids. V shed 2 bases and J 10 bases; nucleotides not matched to a gene: 7.

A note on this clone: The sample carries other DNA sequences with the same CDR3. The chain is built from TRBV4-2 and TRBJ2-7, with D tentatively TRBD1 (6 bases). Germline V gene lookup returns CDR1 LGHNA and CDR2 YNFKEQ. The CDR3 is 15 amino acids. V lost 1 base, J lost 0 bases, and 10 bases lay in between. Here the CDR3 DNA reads TGTGCCAGCAGCCAAGTGCAGGGGAGCTCCTACGAGCAGTACTTC. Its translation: CASSQVQGSSYEQYF.

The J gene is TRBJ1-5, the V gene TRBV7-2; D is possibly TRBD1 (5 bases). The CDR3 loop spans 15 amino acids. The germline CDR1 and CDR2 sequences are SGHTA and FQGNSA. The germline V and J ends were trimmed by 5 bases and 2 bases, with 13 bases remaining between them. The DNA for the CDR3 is TGTGCCAGCAGCACGCAGCAGGGAGGCAATCAGCCCCAGCATTTT. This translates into CASSTQQGGNQPQHF.

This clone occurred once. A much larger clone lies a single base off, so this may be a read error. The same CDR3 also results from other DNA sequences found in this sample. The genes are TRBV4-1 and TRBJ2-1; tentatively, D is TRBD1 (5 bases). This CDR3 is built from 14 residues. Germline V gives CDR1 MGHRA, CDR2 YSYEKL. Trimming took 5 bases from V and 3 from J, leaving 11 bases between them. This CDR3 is CASSSVTGYNEQFF. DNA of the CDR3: TGCGCCAGCAGCTCTGTTACAGGCTACAATGAGCAGTTCTTC.

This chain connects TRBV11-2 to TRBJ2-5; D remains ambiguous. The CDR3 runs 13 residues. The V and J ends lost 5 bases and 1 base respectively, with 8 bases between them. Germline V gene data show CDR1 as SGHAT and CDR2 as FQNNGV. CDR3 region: CASSPLSQETQYF. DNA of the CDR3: TGTGCCAGCAGCCCCCTAAGCCAAGAGACCCAGTACTTC.

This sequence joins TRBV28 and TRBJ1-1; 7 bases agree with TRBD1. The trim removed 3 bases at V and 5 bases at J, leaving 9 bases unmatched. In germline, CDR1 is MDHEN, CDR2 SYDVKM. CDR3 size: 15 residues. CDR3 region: CASSFGQGEWTEAFF. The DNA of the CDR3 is TGTGCCAGCAGTTTCGGCCAGGGGGAATGGACTGAAGCTTTCTTT.

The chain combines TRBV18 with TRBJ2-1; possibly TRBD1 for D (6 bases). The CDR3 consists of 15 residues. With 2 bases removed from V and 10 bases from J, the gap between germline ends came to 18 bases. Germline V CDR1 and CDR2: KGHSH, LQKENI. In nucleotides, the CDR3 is TGTGCCAGCTCACCAGTGGGAGACAGGCCCTCGGAGCAGTTCTTC. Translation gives CASSPVGDRPSEQFF.

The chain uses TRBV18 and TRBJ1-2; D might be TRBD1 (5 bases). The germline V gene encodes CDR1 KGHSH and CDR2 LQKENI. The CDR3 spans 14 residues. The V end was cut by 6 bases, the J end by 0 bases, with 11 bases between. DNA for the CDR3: TGTGCCAGCTCGCTGGACACCCCTAACTATGGCTACACCTTC. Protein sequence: CASSLDTPNYGYTF.